This T cell receptor (beta chain) appears in the sequencing data of a study of OX40 agonist ivuxolimab in advanced cancers. A remark on this clone: Its matching antigen is unknown.

Whole-study results and caveats: The CD4+ and CD8+ T cells in the blood had expanded clonally by week 6 at 0.1 to 3.0 mg/kg. Relative to CD4+ cells, CD8+ T cells on average had more expanded clones.

CDR1 is SGHTA and CDR2 is FQGNSA in the germline V gene. Germline trimming cut 6 bases from V and 3 bases from J; bases unmatched to any gene: 8. This CDR3 comprises 15 residues. The table came from immunoSEQ multiplex PCR; TCRdb's copy has only in-frame clones and leaves some out. The table lists over 85,000 clones, about 90% of them singletons. This chain connects TRBV7-2 to TRBJ2-4; 7 bases line up with TRBD1. This clonotype originated in an adult with an advanced solid tumor such as melanoma, head and neck, liver or kidney cancer. The specimen comprised CD4+ or CD8+ T cells sorted from blood, sampled in a trial of the OX40 agonist ivuxolimab. CDR3 in DNA: TGTGCCAGCAGTCCCACCCACAGGGGCAAAAACATTCAGTACTTC. Translating it yields CASSPTHRGKNIQYF.